The present T cell receptor beta chain was sequenced within a study of cytomegalovirus exposure and HLA in healthy donors. Findings of the study overall: Altogether, some 170 TCR beta chains were recorded as cytomegalovirus-associated.

Germline loops: CDR1 SEHNR, CDR2 FQNEAQ (reference sequence). V was shortened by 6 bases and J by 4 bases, with 12 bases between the two germline ends. The CDR3 runs to 14 residues. Unrecorded immune exposures were likely, despite nominal health at sampling. 13 Jbeta primers and 60 Vbeta primers were used for the PCR. The assay was immunoSEQ multiplex PCR, and TCRdb's table has in-frame clones only and misses some. This sample has under 250,000 clones, with approximately 80% found just once. Of note for this clone: The antigen is undetermined.

The chain is built from TRBV7-9 and TRBJ1-4, with a weak D call TRBD1 (6 bases). The clonotype was recovered from a woman aged 55-69 years in good health and CMV-seropositive. The source material was PBMCs. CDR3 residues: CASRQDSSNEKLFF. CDR3 sequence (DNA): TGTGCCAGCAGGCAGGACAGTAGTAATGAAAAACTGTTTTTT.